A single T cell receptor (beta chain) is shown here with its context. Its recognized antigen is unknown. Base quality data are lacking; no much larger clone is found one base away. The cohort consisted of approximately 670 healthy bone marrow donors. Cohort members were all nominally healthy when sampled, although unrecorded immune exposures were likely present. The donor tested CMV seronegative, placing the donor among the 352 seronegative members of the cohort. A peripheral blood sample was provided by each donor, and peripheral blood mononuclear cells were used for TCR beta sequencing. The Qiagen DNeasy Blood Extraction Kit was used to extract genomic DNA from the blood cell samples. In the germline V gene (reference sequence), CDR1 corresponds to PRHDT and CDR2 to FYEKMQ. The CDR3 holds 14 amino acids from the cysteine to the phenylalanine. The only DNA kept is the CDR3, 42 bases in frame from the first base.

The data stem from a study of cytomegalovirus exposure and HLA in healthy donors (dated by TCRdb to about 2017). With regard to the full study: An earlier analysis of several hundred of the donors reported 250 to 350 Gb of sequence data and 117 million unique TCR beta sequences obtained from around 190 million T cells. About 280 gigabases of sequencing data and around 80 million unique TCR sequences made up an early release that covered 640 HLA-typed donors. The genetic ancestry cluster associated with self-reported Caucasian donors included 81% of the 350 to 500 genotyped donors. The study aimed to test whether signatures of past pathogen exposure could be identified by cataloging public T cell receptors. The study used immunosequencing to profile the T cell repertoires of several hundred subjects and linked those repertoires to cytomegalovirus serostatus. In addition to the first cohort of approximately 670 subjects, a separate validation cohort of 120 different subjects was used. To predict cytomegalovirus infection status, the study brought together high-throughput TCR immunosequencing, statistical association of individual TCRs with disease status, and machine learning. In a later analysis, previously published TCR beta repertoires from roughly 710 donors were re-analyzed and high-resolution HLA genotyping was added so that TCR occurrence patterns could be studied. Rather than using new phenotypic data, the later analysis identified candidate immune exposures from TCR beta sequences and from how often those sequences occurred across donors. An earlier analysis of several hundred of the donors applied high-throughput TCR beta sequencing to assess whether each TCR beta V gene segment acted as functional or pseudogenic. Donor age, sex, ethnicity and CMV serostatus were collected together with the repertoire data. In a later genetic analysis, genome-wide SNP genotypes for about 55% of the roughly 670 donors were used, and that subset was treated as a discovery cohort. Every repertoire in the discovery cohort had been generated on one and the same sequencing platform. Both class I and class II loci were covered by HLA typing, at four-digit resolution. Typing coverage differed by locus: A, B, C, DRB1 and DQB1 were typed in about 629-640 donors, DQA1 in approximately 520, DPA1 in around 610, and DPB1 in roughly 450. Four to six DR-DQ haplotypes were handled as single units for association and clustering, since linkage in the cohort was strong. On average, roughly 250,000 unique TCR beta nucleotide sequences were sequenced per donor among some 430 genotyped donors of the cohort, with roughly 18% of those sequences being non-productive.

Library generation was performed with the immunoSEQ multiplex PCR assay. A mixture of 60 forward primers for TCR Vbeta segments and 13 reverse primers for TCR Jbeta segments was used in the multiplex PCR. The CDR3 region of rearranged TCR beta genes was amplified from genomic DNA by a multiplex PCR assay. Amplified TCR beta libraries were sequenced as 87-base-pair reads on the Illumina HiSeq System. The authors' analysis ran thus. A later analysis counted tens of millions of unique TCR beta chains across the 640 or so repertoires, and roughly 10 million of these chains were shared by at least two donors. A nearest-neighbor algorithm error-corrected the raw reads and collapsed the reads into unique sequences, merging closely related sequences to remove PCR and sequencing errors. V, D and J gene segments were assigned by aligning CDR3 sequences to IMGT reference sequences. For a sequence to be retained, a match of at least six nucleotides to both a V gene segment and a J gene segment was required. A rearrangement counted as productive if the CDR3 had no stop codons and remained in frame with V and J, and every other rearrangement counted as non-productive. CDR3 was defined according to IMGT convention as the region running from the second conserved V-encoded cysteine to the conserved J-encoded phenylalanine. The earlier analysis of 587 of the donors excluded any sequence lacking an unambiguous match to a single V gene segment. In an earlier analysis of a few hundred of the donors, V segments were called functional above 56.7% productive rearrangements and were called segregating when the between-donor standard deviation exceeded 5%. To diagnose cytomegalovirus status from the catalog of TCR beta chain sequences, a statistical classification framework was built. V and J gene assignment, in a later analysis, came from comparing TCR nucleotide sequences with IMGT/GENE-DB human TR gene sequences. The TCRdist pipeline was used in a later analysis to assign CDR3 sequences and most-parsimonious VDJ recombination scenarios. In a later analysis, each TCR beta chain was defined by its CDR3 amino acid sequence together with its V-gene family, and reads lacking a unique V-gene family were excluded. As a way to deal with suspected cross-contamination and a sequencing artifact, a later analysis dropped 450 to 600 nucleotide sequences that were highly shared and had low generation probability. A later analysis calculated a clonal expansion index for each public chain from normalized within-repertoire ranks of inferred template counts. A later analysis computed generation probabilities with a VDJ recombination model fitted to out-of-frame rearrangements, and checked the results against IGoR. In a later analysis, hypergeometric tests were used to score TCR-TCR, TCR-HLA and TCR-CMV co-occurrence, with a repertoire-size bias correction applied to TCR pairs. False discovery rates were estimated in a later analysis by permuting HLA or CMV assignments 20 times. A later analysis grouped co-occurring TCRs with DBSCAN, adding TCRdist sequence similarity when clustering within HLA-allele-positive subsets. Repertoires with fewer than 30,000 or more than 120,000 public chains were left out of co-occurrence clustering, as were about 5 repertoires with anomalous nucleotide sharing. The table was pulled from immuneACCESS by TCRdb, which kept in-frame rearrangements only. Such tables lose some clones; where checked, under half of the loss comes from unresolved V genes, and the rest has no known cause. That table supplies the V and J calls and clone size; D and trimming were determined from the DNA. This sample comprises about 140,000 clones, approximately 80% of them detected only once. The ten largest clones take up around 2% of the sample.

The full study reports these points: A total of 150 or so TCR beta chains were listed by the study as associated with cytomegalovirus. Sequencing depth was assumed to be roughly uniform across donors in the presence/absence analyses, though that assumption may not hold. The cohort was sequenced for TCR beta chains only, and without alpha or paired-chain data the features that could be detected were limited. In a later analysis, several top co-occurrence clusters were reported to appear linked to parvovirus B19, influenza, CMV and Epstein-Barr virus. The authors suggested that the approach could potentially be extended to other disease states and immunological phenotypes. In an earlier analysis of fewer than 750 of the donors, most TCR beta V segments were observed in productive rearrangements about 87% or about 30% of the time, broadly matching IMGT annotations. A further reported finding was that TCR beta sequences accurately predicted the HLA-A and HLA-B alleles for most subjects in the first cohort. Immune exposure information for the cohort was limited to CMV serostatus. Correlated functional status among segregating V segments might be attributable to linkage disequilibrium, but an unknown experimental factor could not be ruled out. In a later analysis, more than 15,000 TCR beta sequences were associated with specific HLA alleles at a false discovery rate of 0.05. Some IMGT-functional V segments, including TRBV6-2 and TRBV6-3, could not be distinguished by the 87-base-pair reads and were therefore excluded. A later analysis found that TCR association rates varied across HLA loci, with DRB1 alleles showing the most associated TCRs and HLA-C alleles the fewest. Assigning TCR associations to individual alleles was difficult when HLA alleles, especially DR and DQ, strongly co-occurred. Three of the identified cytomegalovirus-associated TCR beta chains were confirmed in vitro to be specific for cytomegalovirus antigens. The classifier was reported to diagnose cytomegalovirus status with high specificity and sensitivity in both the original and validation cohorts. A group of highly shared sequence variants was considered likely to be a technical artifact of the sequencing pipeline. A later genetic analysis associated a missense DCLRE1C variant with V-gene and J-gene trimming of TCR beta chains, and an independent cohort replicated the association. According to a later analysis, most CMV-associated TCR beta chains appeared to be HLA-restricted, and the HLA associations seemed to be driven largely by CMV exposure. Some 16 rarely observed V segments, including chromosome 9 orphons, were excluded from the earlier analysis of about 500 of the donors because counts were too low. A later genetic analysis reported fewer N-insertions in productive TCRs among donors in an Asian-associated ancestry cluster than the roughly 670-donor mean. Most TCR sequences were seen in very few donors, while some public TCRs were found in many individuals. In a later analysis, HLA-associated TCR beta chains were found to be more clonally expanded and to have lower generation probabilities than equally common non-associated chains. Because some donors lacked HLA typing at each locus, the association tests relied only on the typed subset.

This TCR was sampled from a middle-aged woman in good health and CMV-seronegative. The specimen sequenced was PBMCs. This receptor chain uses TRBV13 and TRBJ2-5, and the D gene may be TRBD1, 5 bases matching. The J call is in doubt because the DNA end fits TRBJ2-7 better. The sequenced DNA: TGTGCCAGACCTAATTCGACAGACACCTACGAGCAGTACTTC. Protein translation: CARPNSTDTYEQYF.